This T cell receptor (beta chain) was documented in a study of blood T cell repertoires in COVID-19. Across the study: Samples came from the United States, Italy and Spain, spanning acute and convalescent COVID-19. In each case, the material was cDNA or gDNA derived from T cells, B-cell-depleted T cells, or PBMCs.

J gave up 2 bases and V 2 bases, and 2 bases lay outside the gene matches. The CDR3 spans 14 residues. Germline-derived CDR1 and CDR2 are SGHDT and YYEEEE. In the original workflow: The assay estimated nucleated cells by amplifying reference gene primers. Clones were read by immunoSEQ multiplex PCR, and TCRdb kept only the in-frame ones, dropping some. V, J and clone size were drawn from that table, and D and trimming were deduced from the DNA. The sample has 250,000 to 300,000 clones; over 75% are singletons. The chain couples TRBV5-6 to TRBJ1-2; TRBD1 agrees at 8 bases. Sequencing was performed on peripheral blood. The clonotype was recovered from a man aged 50 to 60 with active or convalescent COVID-19. The CDR3 region is CASSFQGANYGYTF. CDR3 DNA: TGTGCCAGCAGCTTTCAGGGGGCAAACTATGGCTACACCTTC.